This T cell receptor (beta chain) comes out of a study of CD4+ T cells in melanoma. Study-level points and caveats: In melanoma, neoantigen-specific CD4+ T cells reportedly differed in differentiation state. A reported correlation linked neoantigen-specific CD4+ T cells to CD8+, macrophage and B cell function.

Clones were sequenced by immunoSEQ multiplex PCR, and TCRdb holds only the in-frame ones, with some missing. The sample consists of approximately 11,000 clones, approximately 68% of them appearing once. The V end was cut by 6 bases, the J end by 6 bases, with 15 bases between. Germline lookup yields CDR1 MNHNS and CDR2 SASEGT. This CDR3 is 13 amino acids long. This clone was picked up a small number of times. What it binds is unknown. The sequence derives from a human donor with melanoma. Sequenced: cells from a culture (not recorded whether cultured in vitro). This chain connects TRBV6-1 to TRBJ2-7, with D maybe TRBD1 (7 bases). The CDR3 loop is CASREYQGGEQYF. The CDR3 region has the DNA TGTGCCAGCAGGGAGTACCAGGGGGGCGAGCAGTACTTC.